The 12 T cell receptor beta chains in this list originate from one sample, sequenced in a study of CD8+ T cells in alopecia areata. RNA, once extracted, was reverse transcribed into cDNA for use as the sequencing template. Produced via immunoSEQ multiplex PCR; TCRdb's table is partial and in-frame only. The data contain 200,000 or so clones, about three fifths of them singletons. The source was CD4+ T cells sorted from blood, collected at week 0. These receptors were taken from a human donor with alopecia areata.

This clone was recorded at least ten times. This chain uses TRBV6-1 with TRBJ2-2; possibly TRBD1 for D (5 bases). The CDR3 sequence is 16 residues long. Germline values: CDR1 MNHNS, CDR2 SASEGT. The germline V and J ends were trimmed by 3 bases and 2 bases, with 13 bases remaining between them. This CDR3 reads CASSEVRAPNTGELFF. In DNA, the CDR3 is TGTGCCAGCAGTGAGGTCAGGGCCCCCAACACCGGGGAGCTGTTTTTT.

This clone has a handful of counts. V and J are TRBV25-1 and TRBJ2-3; D possibly matches TRBD1 or TRBD2 (5 bases each). The germline V gene has CDR1 MGHDK and CDR2 SYGVNS. The CDR3 is made up of 15 amino acids. Between the trimmed V and J ends, which lost 7 bases and 6 bases, there was a span of 20 bases. As DNA, the CDR3 is TGTGCCAGCACTGGAGCGGCTTGGGGGTCCGATACGCAGTATTTT. This translates into CASTGAAWGSDTQYF.

This clone occurred a few times. V is TRBV14 and J is TRBJ2-5, with TRBD1 matching 7 bases. The V segment lost 4 bases and the J segment 4 bases; nucleotides outside the gene matches: 9. CDR1 and CDR2 from the germline V gene are SGHDN and FVKESK. There are 15 residues in the CDR3. This CDR3 is CASSLDQDRRETQYF. The CDR3 nucleotides read TGTGCCAGCAGCCTTGACCAGGACAGGAGAGAGACCCAGTACTTC.

V is TRBV4-2 and J is TRBJ2-7, with D unclear. Germline CDR1 reads LGHNA; CDR2 reads YNFKEQ. The CDR3 extends over 13 amino acids. V lost 0 bases, J lost 6 bases, and 9 bases lay in between. The CDR3: CASSQDLNREQYF. The CDR3 region has the DNA TGTGCCAGCAGCCAAGATCTTAACCGCGAGCAGTACTTC.

V usage is TRBV5-1 and J usage is TRBJ2-2, with D unclear. Germline V gene sequence: CDR1 SGHRS, CDR2 YFSETQ. The CDR3 has 15 residues. V lost 5 bases and J 2 bases, leaving 13 bases between the germline ends. The CDR3 coding sequence is TGCGCCAGCAGATTGTCGCTTTCAAACACCGGGGAGCTGTTTTTT. Protein: CASRLSLSNTGELFF.

This clone has just a few counts. The chain links TRBV7-7 to TRBJ1-5; weak D call: TRBD1 (5 bases). From germline, CDR1 is SSHAT and CDR2 FNYEAQ (reference sequence). Trimming removed 6 bases from V and 5 bases from J, with 14 bases in between. This CDR3 is 14 amino acids long. The CDR3 loop reads CASSGRDLHQPQHF. As DNA, the CDR3 is TGTGCCAGCAGTGGCCGGGACCTTCATCAGCCCCAGCATTTT. The complete variable domain, with remaining parts taken from reference TRBV7-7 and TRBJ1-5, reads GAGVSQSPRYKVTKRGQDVTLRCDPISSHATLYWYQQALGQGPEFLTYFNYEAQPDKSGLPSDRFSAERPEGSISTLTIQRTEQRDSAMYRCASSGRDLHQPQHFGDGTRLSIL.

The V and J genes are TRBV7-9 and TRBJ2-7; no clear D gene. Germline values: CDR1 SEHNR, CDR2 FQNEAQ (reference sequence). V lost 1 base to trimming and J lost 2 bases, with 9 bases between them. CDR3 size: 14 residues. The CDR3 DNA is TGTGCCAGCAGCTTAGGCCTTTCCACCTACGAGCAGTACTTC. As protein: CASSLGLSTYEQYF.

The genes are TRBV15 and TRBJ2-7, with 7 bases identical to TRBD2. The J segment lost 0 bases and the V segment lost 0 bases, leaving 2 bases of the junction unmatched. Germline V gives CDR1 LNHNV, CDR2 YYDKDF (reference sequence). CDR3 length: 15 residues. The CDR3 nucleotides are TGTGCCACCAGCAGAGAGGGCGGGAGCTCCTACGAGCAGTACTTC. It encodes CATSREGGSSYEQYF.

This chain connects TRBV5-1 to TRBJ2-7; unclear D gene. Germline loops: CDR1 SGHRS, CDR2 YFSETQ. The CDR3 contains 15 residues. V shed 0 bases and J shed 3 bases, with 13 bases lying between them. CDR3 in DNA: TGCGCCAGCAGCTTGGCTGTCGGAGCTCTCTACGAGCAGTACTTC. Amino acid sequence: CASSLAVGALYEQYF.

This rearrangement joins TRBV6-6 to TRBJ2-3, with TRBD1 matching 7 bases. CDR1 MNHNY and CDR2 SVGAGI come from the germline V gene (reference sequence). This CDR3 is built from 14 residues. The ends lost 8 bases at V and 1 base at J; junction bases unmatched: 6. The CDR3 here is CASRRTGRTDTQYF. CDR3 in DNA: TGTGCCAGCCGAAGGACAGGTCGCACAGATACGCAGTATTTT.

This chain joins TRBV5-1 and TRBJ1-6; D is unclear. Germline V gene data show CDR1 as SGHRS and CDR2 as YFSETQ. The CDR3 loop spans 12 amino acids. Trimming removed 4 bases from V and 8 bases from J, with 7 bases in between. DNA of the CDR3: TGCGCCAGCAGCAATTTGGATTCACCCCTCCACTTT. This translates into CASSNLDSPLHF.

The rearrangement uses TRBV6-5 and TRBJ2-7; D might be TRBD2 (6 bases). CDR3 length: 11 residues. Trimming pared 6 bases from V and 6 bases from J, leaving 9 bases between. Germline V gene data show CDR1 as MNHEY and CDR2 as SVGAGI. CDR3 sequence (DNA): TGTGCCAGCAGCCTGGGGGGCGAGCAGTACTTC. Amino acid sequence: CASSLGGEQYF.